This T cell receptor (beta chain) was obtained from a study of blood T cell repertoires in COVID-19. Study-wide context: Donors in the United States, Italy and Spain gave samples during acute or convalescent COVID-19.

TCRdb keeps only in-frame clones here, not all; method: immunoSEQ multiplex PCR. The sample has roughly 230,000 clones, around 91% seen once; the top ten hold 2.1%. CDR3 length equals 16 residues. V was clipped by 6 bases and J by 3 bases, with 18 bases between them. The germline CDR1 and CDR2 sequences are MNHNY and SVGAGI (reference sequence). The specimen sequenced was peripheral blood. This TCR came from a woman aged 60-70 years with COVID-19, enrolled during active disease. The chain carries TRBV6-6 and TRBJ1-5, with D possibly being TRBD1 (6 bases). As DNA, the CDR3 is TGTGCCAGCAGCTTAGCCCTTCAGGGGAACAATCAGCCCCAGCATTTT. It encodes CASSLALQGNNQPQHF.